This T cell receptor (beta chain) was retrieved from a study of human T cells and chemical hapten exposure. Broader study findings: Sensitizing to DPC left TCRs with a frequency above 1 in 1000 unaltered.

This sample's time point: healthy volunteer bleed at 2 weeks. Unseparated into fractions, whole blood served as the source from which total RNA was extracted. The CDR3 consists of 12 residues. CDR1 is SGHTA, CDR2 FQGNSA, per germline. V was pared by 3 bases and J by 8 bases, with 8 bases between. Attachment of unique molecular identifiers to individual cDNA molecules was performed in the library. TCRdb used MiXCR to reprocess the RACE reads, holding one entry per CDR3 protein. The table records 80,000 to 100,000 distinct CDR3 sequences, about 10% of them present only once. This clonotype occurred once. Its antigen is not known.

This TCR was sampled from a female donor in good health. Some clones in this sample may be carry-over from other donors' samples. This sequence joins TRBV7-2 and TRBJ2-1, with D tentatively TRBD2 (5 bases). The sequenced material came from whole blood. The CDR3 region is CASSFMRDEQFF. As DNA, the CDR3 is TGTGCCAGCAGCTTCATGCGGGATGAGCAGTTCTTC. Based on the CDR3 plus reference TRBV7-2 and TRBJ2-1, the full variable domain is GAGVSQSPSNKVTEKGKDVELRCDPISGHTALYWYRQSLGQGLEFLIYFQGNSAPDKSGLPSDRFSAERTGGSVSTLTIQRTQQEDSAVYLCASSFMRDEQFFGPGTRLTVL.